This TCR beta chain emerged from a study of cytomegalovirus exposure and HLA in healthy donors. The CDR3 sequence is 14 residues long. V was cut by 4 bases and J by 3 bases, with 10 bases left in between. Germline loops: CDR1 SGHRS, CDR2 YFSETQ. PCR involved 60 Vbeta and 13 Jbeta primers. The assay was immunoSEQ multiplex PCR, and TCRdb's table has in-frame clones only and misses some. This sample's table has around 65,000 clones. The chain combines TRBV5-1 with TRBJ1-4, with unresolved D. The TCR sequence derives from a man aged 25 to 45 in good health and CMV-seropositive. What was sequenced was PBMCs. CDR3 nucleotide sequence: TGCGCCAGCAGCCCGGAGTGGTCTAATGAAAAACTGTTTTTT. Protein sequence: CASSPEWSNEKLFF. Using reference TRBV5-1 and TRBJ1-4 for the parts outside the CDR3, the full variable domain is KAGVTQTPRYLIKTRGQQVTLSCSPISGHRSVSWYQQTPGQGLQFLFEYFSETQRNKGNFPGRFSGRQFSNSRSEMNVSTLELGDSALYLCASSPEWSNEKLFFGSGTQLSVL.